This TCR beta chain was captured by sequencing in a study of early T cells in non-severe SARS-CoV-2 infection. Study at large: The chains were unpaired, and the sequenced material was bulk RNA from unsorted whole blood.

Of note for this clonotype: No antigen is known for it. One junction end disagrees with the germline gene, perhaps due to a read error.

Study conclusions and caveats: Anti-spike CD8 responses were favored by VDJdb matching, which missed private and CD4 specificities.

The TCR library protocol was used to attach unique molecular identifiers. These identifiers were attached to individual cDNA molecules. One entry per CDR3 protein, called by TCRdb with MiXCR from the 5' RACE reads. This table holds 95,000 to 120,000 distinct CDR3 sequences, around 10% found once. The sequence came from an adult who was a healthcare worker with PCR-confirmed SARS-CoV-2 infection or an uninfected control (not recorded which). Sequenced: whole blood.

CDR3 loop: CASSLSGNTIYF. CDR3 sequence (DNA): TGTGCCAGCAGCTTGTCAGGAAACACTATATATTTT. The V call is TRBV7-9, the J call TRBJ1-3, with no clear D. Germline V gene sequence: CDR1 SEHNR, CDR2 FQNEAQ (reference sequence). The CDR3 loop spans 12 amino acids.